This record looks at one T cell receptor (beta chain) sequence and its context. The data belong to a study of cytomegalovirus exposure and HLA in healthy donors. At the level of the study: Early released data had tens of millions of unique TCRs, all coming from HLA-typed donors.

It was with 60 Vbeta and 13 Jbeta primers that the PCR ran. The assay was immunoSEQ multiplex PCR, and TCRdb's table has in-frame clones only and misses some. The table has around 150,000 clones, less than 90% seen once. The CDR3 extends over 14 amino acids. Trimming cost V 4 bases and J 1 base, with 11 bases left between them. From germline, CDR1 is SGHTA and CDR2 FQGNSA. This chain links TRBV7-2 with TRBJ2-7; tentative D call: TRBD1 (6 bases). This receptor was taken from a male donor in good health and CMV-seropositive. Input material: PBMCs. CDR3 sequence reads: CASSYGQSSYEQYF. The CDR3, as DNA: TGTGCCAGCAGCTACGGACAGAGTTCCTACGAGCAGTACTTC.